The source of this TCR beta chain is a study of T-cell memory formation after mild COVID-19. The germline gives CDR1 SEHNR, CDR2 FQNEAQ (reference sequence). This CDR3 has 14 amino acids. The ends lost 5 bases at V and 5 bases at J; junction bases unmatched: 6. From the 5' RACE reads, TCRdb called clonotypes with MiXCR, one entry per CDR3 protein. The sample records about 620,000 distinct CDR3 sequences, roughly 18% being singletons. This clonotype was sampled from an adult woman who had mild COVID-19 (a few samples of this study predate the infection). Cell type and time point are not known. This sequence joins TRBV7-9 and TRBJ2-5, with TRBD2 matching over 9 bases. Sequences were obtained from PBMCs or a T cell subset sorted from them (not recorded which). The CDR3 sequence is CASSRTTSGETQYF. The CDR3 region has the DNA TGTGCCAGCAGCCGTACCACTAGCGGGGAGACCCAGTACTTC.